This note documents a single T cell receptor beta chain sequence. Trimming cost V 0 bases and J 2 bases, with 5 bases left between them. Germline values: CDR1 LNHNV, CDR2 YYDKDF (reference sequence). This CDR3 region has 13 residues. This record comes from a study of CD8+CD57+ T cells in acquired aplastic anemia. Study information: The DNA of sorted CD4+ and CD8+ cells averaged roughly 3 ug.

Genomic DNA, serving as template, underwent TCR beta VDJ and CDR3 profiling. From the reads, TCRdb called clonotypes with MiXCR, one entry per CDR3 protein. The data contain about 420,000 distinct CDR3 sequences, 60% to 80% of them seen just once; the ten biggest clones take up 3% to 5%. This chain uses TRBV15 with TRBJ2-7; the D call may be TRBD1 or TRBD2 (5 bases each). The specimen was sorted CD4+, CD8+, or CD8+CD57+ T cells (not recorded which) from PBMCs. The clonotype was recovered from a human donor in good health, serving as a control. Written as DNA, the CDR3 is TGTGCCACCAGCAGAGAGGGGGCCTACGAGCAGTACTTC. This gives the protein CATSREGAYEQYF.